This T cell receptor (beta chain) was sequenced for a study of cytomegalovirus exposure and HLA in healthy donors. Notes on the study in general: The classifier, whose performance was assessed in both the original and validation cohorts, reportedly diagnosed cytomegalovirus status with high specificity and sensitivity. One later analysis reportedly identified an Asian-associated ancestry cluster that showed fewer N-insertions than the roughly 620-donor mean.

The CDR3 spans 14 residues. As to this clone: Antigen: not known.

The PCR made use of 60 Vbeta and 13 Jbeta primers. Original handling: Later work found around 85 million unique TCR beta chains, with roughly 11 million shared. Method: immunoSEQ multiplex PCR; TCRdb's copy keeps in-frame clones and lacks some. V, J and clone size are those of that table, while D and trimming were read from the DNA. The table records 99,000 or so clones, less than 80% of them present only once. The source of this sequence is a young man in good health and CMV-seronegative. The chain carries TRBV21-1 and TRBJ2-7; TRBD2, the D gene given by the table, was not confirmed from the DNA. TRBV21-1 corresponds to a pseudogene. The specimen was PBMCs. The DNA for the CDR3 is TGTGCCAGCAGCCCGCGAAGGAGGCAATACGAGCAGTACTTC. Its translation: CASSPRRRQYEQYF.